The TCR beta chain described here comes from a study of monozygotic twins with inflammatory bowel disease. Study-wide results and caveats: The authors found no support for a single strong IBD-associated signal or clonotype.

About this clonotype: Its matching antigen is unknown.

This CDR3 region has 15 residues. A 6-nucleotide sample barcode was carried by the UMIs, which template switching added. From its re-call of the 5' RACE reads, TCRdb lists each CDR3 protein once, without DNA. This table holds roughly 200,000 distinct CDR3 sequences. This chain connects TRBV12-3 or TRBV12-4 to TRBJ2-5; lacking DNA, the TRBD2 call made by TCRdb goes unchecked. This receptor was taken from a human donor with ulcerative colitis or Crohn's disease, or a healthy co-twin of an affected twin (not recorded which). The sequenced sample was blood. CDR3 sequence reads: CASTRQGTSIETQYF.